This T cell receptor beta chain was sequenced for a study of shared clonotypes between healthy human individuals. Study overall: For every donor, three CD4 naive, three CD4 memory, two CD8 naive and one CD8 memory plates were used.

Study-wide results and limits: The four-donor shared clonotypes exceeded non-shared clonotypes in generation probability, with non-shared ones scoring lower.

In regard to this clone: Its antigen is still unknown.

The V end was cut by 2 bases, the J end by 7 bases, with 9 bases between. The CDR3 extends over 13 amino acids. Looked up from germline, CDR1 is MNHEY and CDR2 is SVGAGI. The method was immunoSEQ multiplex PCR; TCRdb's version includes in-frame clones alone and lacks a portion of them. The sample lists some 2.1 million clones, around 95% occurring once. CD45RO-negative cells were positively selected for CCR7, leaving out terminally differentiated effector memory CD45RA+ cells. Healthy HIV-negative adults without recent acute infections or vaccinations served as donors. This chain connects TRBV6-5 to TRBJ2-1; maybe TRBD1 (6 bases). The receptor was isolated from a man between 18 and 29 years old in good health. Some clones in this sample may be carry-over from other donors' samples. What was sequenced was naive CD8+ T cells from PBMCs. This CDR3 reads CASSYTDRNEQFF. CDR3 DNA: TGTGCCAGCAGTTACACTGACAGGAATGAGCAGTTCTTC.